The 30 T cell receptor beta chains given below trace back to one sample, sequenced in a study of cytomegalovirus exposure and HLA in healthy donors. Primers for the PCR totalled 60 Vbeta and 13 Jbeta. The assay was immunoSEQ multiplex PCR, and TCRdb's table has in-frame clones only and misses some. Among some 180,000 clones, 70% to 80% were seen once, and the ten largest hold 13% to 15%. Sequencing was performed on PBMCs. The receptors originated from a woman aged 30 to 39 in good health and CMV-seropositive.

The gene calls are TRBV27 and TRBJ2-2; 7 bases align to TRBD2. V lost 5 bases and J lost 8; bases outside the gene matches: 14. The germline CDR1 and CDR2 sequences are MNHEY and SMNVEV (reference sequence). The CDR3 is 16 amino acids. DNA for the CDR3: TGTGCCAGCAGTCCGAGTCGCGGGAGACCGCTTGGGGAGCTGTTTTTT. Residues: CASSPSRGRPLGELFF.

A note on this clone: One end of the junction fails to match germline, which may point to a read error. The rearrangement links TRBV7-2 to TRBJ1-1, with D possibly TRBD1 on 5 matching bases. The CDR3 length is 10 residues. CDR1 is SGHTA, CDR2 FQGNSA, per germline. The CDR3: CASSGGTLSF. In DNA form, the CDR3 reads TGTGCCAGCAGCGGAGGGACGCTCAGCTTT.

This clone was counted between two and nine times. The chain has TRBV7-9 and TRBJ2-7; D is undetermined. Germline-derived CDR1 and CDR2 are SEHNR and FQNEAQ (reference sequence). V lost 1 base and J 6 bases, leaving 10 bases between the germline ends. The CDR3 runs to 13 residues. The DNA for the CDR3 is TGTGCCAGCAGCTTAGAACTTCCCTCCGAGCAGTACTTC. It encodes CASSLELPSEQYF.

The chain employs TRBV18 and TRBJ1-1; D uncertain. Trimming stripped 2 bases from V and 3 bases from J, with 10 bases between. The germline CDR1 and CDR2 sequences are KGHSH and LQKENI. The CDR3 length is 14 residues. The CDR3: CASSPFGGDTEAFF. Written as DNA, the CDR3 is TGTGCCAGCTCACCATTCGGTGGTGACACTGAAGCTTTCTTT.

The chain recombines TRBV4-3 with TRBJ2-7, with 7 bases fitting TRBD2. The CDR3 is 16 amino acids. The germline CDR1 and CDR2 sequences are LGHNA and YSLEER. Germline trimming cut 1 base from V and 2 bases from J; bases unmatched to any gene: 8. CDR3 sequence reads: CASSQGFVGGTYEQYF. CDR3 nucleotides: TGCGCCAGCAGCCAAGGGTTCGTGGGGGGGACCTACGAGCAGTACTTC.

This clone was observed a few times. The chain combines TRBV5-1 with TRBJ1-2, with D maybe TRBD1 (5 bases). This CDR3 spans 14 amino acids. Germline CDR1 SGHRS, CDR2 YFSETQ. V was cut by 2 bases and J by 2 bases, with 10 bases left in between. CDR3 in DNA: TGCGCCAGCAGCTTTCAGGGCCGAAACTATGGCTACACCTTC. This codes for CASSFQGRNYGYTF.

This clone has only a few counts. This rearrangement joins TRBV27 to TRBJ2-3, with D uncertain. The germline CDR1 and CDR2 sequences are MNHEY and SMNVEV (reference sequence). CDR3 length: 13 amino acids. V lost 6 bases and J 2 bases, leaving 9 bases between the germline ends. CDR3 sequence: CASSQTATDTQYF. The CDR3 DNA is TGTGCCAGCAGCCAGACTGCCACAGATACGCAGTATTTT.

This rearrangement joins TRBV25-1 to TRBJ1-5, with D possibly TRBD1 on 5 matching bases. Trimming cost V 5 bases and J 2 bases, with 16 bases left between them. Looked up from germline, CDR1 is MGHDK and CDR2 is SYGVNS. The length of the CDR3 is 16 residues. Here the CDR3 reads CASSRPGGGGNQPQHF. CDR3 in DNA: TGTGCCAGCAGTCGACCCGGGGGGGGTGGCAATCAGCCCCAGCATTTT.

The rearrangement links TRBV5-1 to TRBJ1-1; tentative D call: TRBD1 (5 bases). The germline V gene has CDR1 SGHRS and CDR2 YFSETQ. CDR3 length: 17 residues. V lost 0 bases and J 0 bases, leaving 15 bases between the germline ends. CDR3 bases: TGCGCCAGCAGCTTGGCGGTCGGGGGATTCATGAACACTGAAGCTTTCTTT. This translates into CASSLAVGGFMNTEAFF. The full variable domain, its missing parts supplied by reference TRBV5-1 and TRBJ1-1, is KAGVTQTPRYLIKTRGQQVTLSCSPISGHRSVSWYQQTPGQGLQFLFEYFSETQRNKGNFPGRFSGRQFSNSRSEMNVSTLELGDSALYLCASSLAVGGFMNTEAFFGQGTRLTVV.

The chain carries TRBV28 and TRBJ1-2; 11 bases are a match to TRBD1. Germline V gene sequence: CDR1 MDHEN, CDR2 SYDVKM. The CDR3 extends over 16 amino acids. The ends lost 6 bases at V and 7 bases at J; junction bases unmatched: 13. CDR3 amino acids: CASRMRSGQGAVGYTF. Written as DNA, the CDR3 is TGTGCCAGCAGAATGAGGTCCGGACAGGGGGCTGTTGGCTACACCTTC.

The chain combines TRBV6-5 with TRBJ2-1; D gene uncertain. This CDR3 comprises 13 residues. Trimming pared 6 bases from V and 4 bases from J, leaving 10 bases between. Germline V lookup: CDR1 MNHEY, CDR2 SVGAGI. The CDR3 DNA reads TGTGCCAGCAGCCTACGCCGATACAATGAGCAGTTCTTC. Protein sequence: CASSLRRYNEQFF.

The V call is TRBV2, the J call TRBJ2-1; TRBD2 agrees at 7 bases. The ends lost 8 bases at V and 4 bases at J; junction bases unmatched: 14. CDR1 and CDR2 (germline): SNHLY, FYNNEI. This CDR3 spans 16 amino acids. DNA of the CDR3: TGTGCCAGCCTGGACCTCGGCGGGAGTAAGTACAATGAGCAGTTCTTC. It yields the protein CASLDLGGSKYNEQFF.

The chain uses TRBV7-6 and TRBJ2-7; no reliable D call. This CDR3 contains 16 residues. CDR1 is SGHVS and CDR2 is FNYEAQ in the germline V gene. With 5 bases removed from V and 1 base from J, the gap between germline ends came to 18 bases. The CDR3 nucleotides are TGTGCCAGCAGCAGCTTAGTTGGAGTTGGGTCCTACGAGCAGTACTTC. Its translation is CASSSLVGVGSYEQYF.

The chain combines TRBV19 with TRBJ1-1, with D possibly TRBD1 on 5 matching bases. This CDR3 comprises 16 residues. The V and J ends lost 7 bases and 0 bases respectively, with 18 bases between them. Germline-derived CDR1 and CDR2 are LNHDA and SQIVND (reference sequence). CDR3 protein: CASKPTDRPLNTEAFF. As DNA, the CDR3 is TGTGCCAGTAAACCGACCGACAGACCCTTGAACACTGAAGCTTTCTTT.

This clone was counted a single time. The V call is TRBV12-5, the J call TRBJ2-7, with 8 bases aligning to TRBD2. Germline loops: CDR1 LGHNT, CDR2 FRNRAP. This CDR3 is 14 amino acids long. Trimming at V came to 5 bases and at J to 3 bases, leaving 6 bases not matched to a gene. The CDR3 region has the DNA TGTGCTAGTGGTCCTCTCGCGGGGGGCTACGAGCAGTACTTC. Residues: CASGPLAGGYEQYF.

The chain has TRBV9 and TRBJ1-3; D unresolved. This CDR3 contains 14 residues. Per the germline V gene, CDR1 is SGDLS and CDR2 is YYNGEE. Trimming cost V 0 bases and J 6 bases, with 10 bases left between them. For the CDR3, the DNA is TGTGCCAGCAGCGTAGGGAGGGCTGCAAACACCATATATTTT. Translation gives CASSVGRAANTIYF.

The V and J genes are TRBV5-1 and TRBJ1-6, with TRBD1 identical over 7 bases. Germline trimming cut 2 bases from V and 5 bases from J; bases unmatched to any gene: 4. Germline lookup yields CDR1 SGHRS and CDR2 YFSETQ. This CDR3 is built from 15 residues. CDR3: CASSFRGQDNSPLHF. The CDR3, as DNA: TGCGCCAGCAGCTTCCGAGGACAGGATAATTCACCCCTCCACTTT.

The chain uses TRBV13 and TRBJ1-2; a possible D gene is TRBD1 (6 bases). Trimming took off 5 bases at V and 2 bases at J, with 15 bases between the two ends. This CDR3 has 15 amino acids. CDR1 is PRHDT, CDR2 FYEKMQ, per germline (reference sequence). As DNA, the CDR3 is TGTGCCAGCAGCACCGGGACAACACCGAACTATGGCTACACCTTC. The encoded protein is CASSTGTTPNYGYTF.

The chain has TRBV19 and TRBJ2-2; perhaps TRBD1 as D (6 bases). Trimming took 7 bases from V and 4 from J, leaving 19 bases between them. Germline V lookup: CDR1 LNHDA, CDR2 SQIVND (reference sequence). This CDR3 spans 16 amino acids. CDR3 nucleotides: TGTGCCAGTACCCAACCGGGACACGGGTCCACCGGGGAGCTGTTTTTT. It is translated as CASTQPGHGSTGELFF.

The genes are TRBV15 and TRBJ2-3, with 9 bases identical to TRBD1. V lost 4 bases, J lost 1 base, and 6 bases stayed unmatched. CDR1 LNHNV and CDR2 YYDKDF come from the germline V gene (reference sequence). The CDR3 contains 16 residues. The CDR3 protein is CATSTRRDRGTDTQYF. CDR3 in DNA: TGTGCCACCAGCACCCGCCGGGACAGGGGCACAGATACGCAGTATTTT.

The rearrangement joins TRBV6-6 to TRBJ2-5; tentatively, D is TRBD1 (6 bases). The J call may be wrong; the DNA end is better matched by TRBJ2-7. Germline assignment: CDR1 MNHNY and CDR2 SVGAGI (reference sequence). The CDR3 loop spans 12 amino acids. CDR3 nucleotide sequence: TGTGCCAGCAGTTTACAGGGCTACGAGCAGTACTTC. Protein product: CASSLQGYEQYF.

The V gene is TRBV5-1, the J gene TRBJ2-7, with a possible D match to TRBD1 (6 bases). The V gene lost 2 bases and the J gene lost 4 bases, with 13 bases spanning the gap. CDR3 length: 14 residues. From germline, CDR1 is SGHRS and CDR2 YFSETQ. DNA of the CDR3: TGCGCCAGCAGCTTAGGGACATCTCGATACGAGCAGTACTTC. This sequence encodes CASSLGTSRYEQYF.

This clone appeared once. The rearrangement joins TRBV6-5 to TRBJ1-1; TRBD1 might be the D (6 bases). The V gene's germline CDR1 is MNHEY and CDR2 SVGAGI. V was cut by 2 bases and J by 4 bases, with 14 bases left in between. This CDR3 comprises 15 residues. The CDR3 region is CASSYIEGGATEAFF. The CDR3 DNA reads as TGTGCCAGCAGTTACATAGAGGGGGGGGCCACTGAAGCTTTCTTT.

CDR3 DNA sequence: TGTGCCAGCAGTCGCGACAGTCGCTCTGGAAACACCATATATTTT. Encoded protein: CASSRDSRSGNTIYF. This chain joins TRBV27 and TRBJ1-3; D might be TRBD1 (5 bases). Trimming took 5 bases from V and 0 from J, leaving 11 bases between them. The V gene's germline CDR1 is MNHEY and CDR2 SMNVEV (reference sequence). This CDR3 has 15 amino acids.

V is TRBV30 and J is TRBJ2-7; TRBD2 matches 7 bases. Germline-derived CDR1 and CDR2 are GTSNPN and SVGIG (reference sequence). After removal of 5 bases from V and 3 bases from J, the junction contained 13 bases not matched to a gene. The CDR3 consists of 15 residues. The CDR3 loop is CAWGPGGEGLYEQYF. The DNA for the CDR3 is TGTGCCTGGGGCCCCGGAGGGGAGGGCCTCTACGAGCAGTACTTC.

The chain has TRBV27 and TRBJ2-3; maybe TRBD1 (6 bases). This CDR3 spans 14 amino acids. Germline values: CDR1 MNHEY, CDR2 SMNVEV (reference sequence). V lost 6 bases, J lost 3 bases, and 13 bases lay in between. The CDR3 coding sequence is TGTGCCAGCAGCTCTAAACAGGGAACAGATACGCAGTATTTT. Encoded protein: CASSSKQGTDTQYF.

This clone was found once. The rearrangement links TRBV5-6 to TRBJ1-2; D is unresolved. The CDR3 loop spans 14 amino acids. The V and J ends lost 3 bases and 3 bases respectively, with 12 bases between them. CDR1 and CDR2 (germline): SGHDT, YYEEEE. The CDR3 nucleotides read TGTGCCAGCAGCTCGACTAGACTGGACTATGGCTACACCTTC. Its translation: CASSSTRLDYGYTF.

The CDR3, as DNA: TGTGCCAGCAGGATGGGGCATAGCAATCAGCCCCAGCATTTT. Residues: CASRMGHSNQPQHF. This chain connects TRBV2 to TRBJ1-5; D is possibly TRBD1 (5 bases). Trimming removed 6 bases from V and 0 bases from J, with 9 bases in between. Per the germline V gene, CDR1 is SNHLY and CDR2 is FYNNEI. CDR3 size: 14 residues.

The chain uses TRBV30 and TRBJ2-5, with unresolved D. This CDR3 has 14 residues. Germline values: CDR1 GTSNPN, CDR2 SVGIG (reference sequence). V lost 0 bases to trimming and J lost 0 bases, with 8 bases between them. The CDR3 protein is CAWSVLSYQETQYF. For the CDR3, the DNA is TGTGCCTGGAGTGTACTATCTTACCAAGAGACCCAGTACTTC.

The genes are TRBV15 and TRBJ2-3; no clear D gene. The V gene's germline CDR1 is LNHNV and CDR2 YYDKDF (reference sequence). This CDR3 spans 17 amino acids. Trimming cost V 0 bases and J 2 bases, with 15 bases left between them. Here the CDR3 reads CATSRDVGGRNTDTQYF. The CDR3 nucleotides read TGTGCCACCAGCAGAGATGTTGGCGGCCGGAACACAGATACGCAGTATTTT. The full variable domain, completed using reference TRBV15 and TRBJ2-3, is DAMVIQNPRYQVTQFGKPVTLSCSQTLNHNVMYWYQQKSSQAPKLLFHYYDKDFNNEADTPDNFQSRRPNTSFCFLDIRSPGLGDTAMYLCATSRDVGGRNTDTQYFGPGTRLTVL.